Shown below are 29 T cell receptor beta chains from a single sample sequenced in a study of T-cell reconstitution after alpha-beta-depleted transplantation in children. Library preparation (for TCRbeta) was performed with unique molecular identifiers. TCRdb passed the PCR reads through MiXCR, listing each CDR3 protein once. This sample has 490,000 or so distinct CDR3 sequences; 12% occur once, and the top ten carry about 5.4%. The specimen comprised PBMCs from the stem cell graft donor, sampled from the stem cell graft. These receptor sequences come from a human donor who donated a stem cell graft to a child with combined immunodeficiency.

The V call is TRBV30, the J call TRBJ2-7, with a possible D match to TRBD1 (6 bases). V lost 5 bases and J lost 0, with 17 bases in between. The CDR3 has 15 residues. Per the germline V gene, CDR1 is GTSNPN and CDR2 is SVGIG (reference sequence). The CDR3 DNA reads as TGTGCCTGGGGCAGAGGGGGAACCAGCTCCTACGAGCAGTACTTC. It encodes CAWGRGGTSSYEQYF.

The sample holds a few counts of this clonotype. The chain carries TRBV20-1 and TRBJ2-2; 11 bases are shared with TRBD2. Germline loops: CDR1 DFQATT, CDR2 SNEGSKA (reference sequence). J was trimmed by 7 bases and V by 5 bases; bases with no gene match: 6. The CDR3 runs 14 residues. DNA of the CDR3: TGCAGTGCTTTTAGCGGGGGGGCTGGCGGGGAGCTGTTTTTT. Protein sequence: CSAFSGGAGGELFF.

The gene calls are TRBV27 and TRBJ2-2; possibly TRBD1 for D (6 bases). This CDR3 contains 14 residues. Germline V CDR1 and CDR2: MNHEY, SMNVEV (reference sequence). Between the trimmed V and J ends, which lost 2 bases and 4 bases, there was a span of 8 bases. This chain's CDR3 is CASSLTGITGELFF. The CDR3 DNA follows: TGTGCCAGCAGTTTAACAGGGATCACCGGGGAGCTGTTTTTT.

This clonotype was picked up many times. V usage is TRBV12-3 or TRBV12-4 and J usage is TRBJ2-7; possible D gene TRBD1, 5 bases. This CDR3 comprises 9 residues. Between the trimmed V and J ends, which lost 8 bases and 10 bases, there was a span of 9 bases. The DNA for the CDR3 is TGTGCCAGCGGGGCAATACAGTACTTC. Translation: CASGAIQYF.

This clonotype was seen more than once but under ten times. J is TRBJ2-2 and V is TRBV11-3; D is unresolved. This CDR3 has 13 residues. The germline gives CDR1 SGHNT, CDR2 YENEEA. Trimming left V 3 bases short and J 6 bases short, with 8 bases between. In nucleotides, the CDR3 is TGTGCCAGCAGCTTCGACTTTGCCGGGGAGCTGTTTTTT. This codes for CASSFDFAGELFF.

This clonotype was seen repeatedly, ten times or more. The CDR3 loop is CASSLETSGSYNEQFF. Written as DNA, the CDR3 is TGTGCCAGCAGCTTAGAGACTAGCGGATCCTACAATGAGCAGTTCTTC. The chain carries TRBV7-2 and TRBJ2-1, with TRBD2 identical over 9 bases. V was pared by 1 base and J by 1 base, with 2 bases of the junction left unmatched. This CDR3 is built from 16 residues. The germline V gene encodes CDR1 SGHTA and CDR2 FQGNSA.

This clonotype came up many times. The rearrangement joins TRBV29-1 to TRBJ1-1, with a tentative D call TRBD1 (5 bases). The CDR3 contains 13 residues. CDR1 and CDR2 (germline): SQVTM, ANQGSEA. V was pared by 6 bases and J by 3 bases, with 14 bases between. Here the CDR3 reads CSVARDVYTEAFF. The CDR3 bases are TGCAGCGTCGCCAGGGATGTGTACACTGAAGCTTTCTTT.

This clonotype was seen repeatedly, ten times or more. The genes are TRBV4-3 and TRBJ1-4, with a weak D call TRBD1 (5 bases). This CDR3 has 14 residues. Germline loops: CDR1 LGHNA, CDR2 YSLEER. The V end was cut by 0 bases, the J end by 7 bases, with 9 bases between. This CDR3 reads CASSQDLGGEKLFF. The CDR3 bases are TGCGCCAGCAGCCAAGATCTCGGGGGTGAAAAACTGTTTTTT.

This clonotype appeared a few times. The rearrangement uses TRBV11-2 and TRBJ2-2; 9 bases align to TRBD2. Germline assignment: CDR1 SGHAT and CDR2 FQNNGV. V was clipped by 5 bases and J by 10 bases; unmatched bases: 8. The CDR3 sequence is 14 residues long. As DNA, the CDR3 is TGTGCCAGCAGCACCGGGACTAGCTTCCTGGAGCTGTTTTTT. Translated, it gives CASSTGTSFLELFF. Combining the CDR3 with reference TRBV11-2 and TRBJ2-2 gives the whole variable domain EAGVAQSPRYKIIEKRQSVAFWCNPISGHATLYWYQQILGQGPKLLIQFQNNGVVDDSQLPKDRFSAERLKGVDSTLKIQPAKLEDSAVYLCASSTGTSFLELFFGEGSRLTVL.

The V and J genes are TRBV6-5 and TRBJ2-4; 8 nucleotides agree with TRBD2. Losses at the gene ends were 2 bases for V and 4 bases for J; bases not matched to a gene: 10. This CDR3 is 17 amino acids long. CDR1 MNHEY and CDR2 SVGAGI come from the germline V gene. CDR3 in DNA: TGTGCCAGCAGTTACCATCCGGAGGTAGCGGGAAAAAACATTCAGTACTTC. This gives the protein CASSYHPEVAGKNIQYF.

J is TRBJ2-1 and V is TRBV4-3, with 9 bases matching TRBD2. Trimming cost V 1 base and J 8 bases; bases outside gene matches: 9. The CDR3 length is 16 residues. Germline CDR1 and CDR2: LGHNA and YSLEER. The CDR3 spells CASSQGASGVGDEQFF. Written as DNA, the CDR3 is TGCGCCAGCAGCCAAGGTGCTAGCGGGGTTGGGGATGAGCAGTTCTTC.

The rearrangement uses TRBV6-5 and TRBJ2-7; D may be TRBD1 (5 bases). V was pared by 0 bases and J by 0 bases, with 9 bases between. Germline CDR1 is MNHEY and CDR2 is SVGAGI. This CDR3 is built from 15 residues. CDR3 sequence (DNA): TGTGCCAGCAGTTACTCGCCAGGGTACTCCTACGAGCAGTACTTC. Translating it yields CASSYSPGYSYEQYF.

The rearrangement uses TRBV12-3 or TRBV12-4 and TRBJ2-4, with 8 bases identical to TRBD2. J lost 0 bases, V lost 8 bases, and 9 bases had no gene match. This CDR3 is built from 16 residues. The CDR3, as DNA: TGTGCCAGCGGCCCCGGGGGGGCCTCAGCCAAAAACATTCAGTACTTC. Its translation: CASGPGGASAKNIQYF.

This clonotype was found many times. The CDR3 region has the DNA TGTGCCAGCACCCGGACTAGCGTACACTACGAGCAGTACTTC. Its translation: CASTRTSVHYEQYF. The chain carries TRBV12-3 or TRBV12-4 and TRBJ2-7, with 9 bases that match TRBD2. V was pared by 7 bases and J by 3 bases, with 7 bases of the junction left unmatched. CDR3 length: 14 amino acids.

V gene TRBV5-1 combines with J gene TRBJ2-2; D gene ambiguous. The V end was cut by 8 bases, the J end by 1 base, with 12 bases between. Germline CDR1 and CDR2: SGHRS and YFSETQ. CDR3 length: 14 amino acids. The CDR3 DNA follows: TGCGCCAGTCTCCCGACGGTGAACACCGGGGAGCTGTTTTTT. Residues: CASLPTVNTGELFF.

This chain links TRBV4-3 with TRBJ2-3, with D possibly matching TRBD1 (5 bases). In germline, CDR1 is LGHNA, CDR2 YSLEER. This CDR3 is 15 amino acids long. V lost 4 bases, J lost 5 bases, and 16 bases lay in between. CDR3 DNA: TGCGCCAGCAGCCTCCGACAAGGGCAGGGAGATACGCAGTATTTT. Translating gives CASSLRQGQGDTQYF.

This clonotype has only a few counts. The chain uses TRBV2 and TRBJ1-3; 7 bases map to TRBD1. The germline V gene has CDR1 SNHLY and CDR2 FYNNEI. Losses at the gene ends were 10 bases for V and 2 bases for J; bases not matched to a gene: 5. The CDR3 spans 13 residues. The chain's CDR3 is CANQQGAGNTIYF. Here the CDR3 DNA reads TGTGCCAACCAGCAGGGGGCTGGAAACACCATATATTTT.

In this sample, this clonotype turned up a few times. The CDR3 protein is CASSLWDVDGYTF. In nucleotides, the CDR3 is TGTGCCAGCAGTCTTTGGGACGTGGACGGCTACACCTTC. The rearrangement links TRBV2 to TRBJ1-2; a weak D match, TRBD1 (5 bases). Trimming took 5 bases from V and 8 from J, leaving 15 bases between them. Germline V gene data show CDR1 as SNHLY and CDR2 as FYNNEI. The CDR3 spans 13 residues.

This clonotype was picked up many times. The chain recombines TRBV12-5 with TRBJ2-2, with D perhaps TRBD1 (6 bases). Between the trimmed V and J ends, which lost 6 bases and 6 bases, there was a span of 11 bases. This CDR3 is 13 amino acids long. Per the germline V gene, CDR1 is LGHNT and CDR2 is FRNRAP. The CDR3 region is CASGPGVPGELFF. CDR3 nucleotides: TGTGCTAGTGGCCCAGGGGTCCCCGGGGAGCTGTTTTTT.

The genes are TRBV6-1 and TRBJ2-5; the D gene could be TRBD1 or TRBD2 (6 bases each). V gave up 5 bases and J gave up 5 bases, with 24 bases separating them. The CDR3 is 17 residues long. Germline assignment: CDR1 MNHNS and CDR2 SASEGT. The CDR3 spells CASSRYGRGRWAETQYF. CDR3 in DNA: TGTGCCAGCAGTCGTTACGGTCGGGGGCGCTGGGCGGAGACCCAGTACTTC.

This clonotype was recorded a few times. Its ends do not fully match the called genes, so a read error is possible. The V gene is TRBV7-2, the J gene TRBJ2-2; D perhaps matches TRBD2 (5 bases). The CDR3 runs to 15 residues. From germline, CDR1 is SGHTA and CDR2 FQGNSA. CDR3 nucleotide sequence: TGCGCTCAGGTGGAAGGGCGGGCTCCCCCCGGGGAGCTGTTTTTT. Encoded protein: CAQVEGRAPPGELFF. Complete variable domain (other parts from reference TRBV7-2 and TRBJ2-2): GAGVSQSPSNKVTEKGKDVELRCDPISGHTALYWYRQSLGQGLEFLIYFQGNSAPDKSGLPSDRFSAERTGGSVSTLTIQRTQQEDSAVYLCAQVEGRAPPGELFFGEGSRLTVL.

This clonotype was seen a few times. The rearrangement joins TRBV15 to TRBJ2-2, with 14 bases that match TRBD2. Germline-derived CDR1 and CDR2 are LNHNV and YYDKDF (reference sequence). This CDR3 is built from 18 residues. Losses at the gene ends were 5 bases for V and 3 bases for J; bases not matched to a gene: 8. The CDR3 is CATSPRLAGGRDTGELFF. The CDR3 DNA reads as TGTGCCACCAGCCCGCGACTAGCGGGGGGGCGGGACACCGGGGAGCTGTTTTTT.

V gene TRBV6-1 combines with J gene TRBJ1-2; 9 bases map to TRBD1. The trim removed 5 bases at V and 5 bases at J, leaving 3 bases unmatched. There are 13 residues in the CDR3. Per germline, CDR1 MNHNS and CDR2 SASEGT. The CDR3 DNA reads TGTGCCAGCAGTAGGACAGGGGCGTATGGCTACACCTTC. Amino acids: CASSRTGAYGYTF.

Only a few counts were recorded for this clonotype. This chain links TRBV15 with TRBJ2-7; no reliable D call. The CDR3 covers 15 residues. The ends were cut back, 0 bases at V and 0 bases at J, with 9 bases in the middle. From germline, CDR1 is LNHNV and CDR2 YYDKDF (reference sequence). The CDR3 is CATSRDGHLSYEQYF. The CDR3, as DNA: TGTGCCACCAGCAGAGATGGCCACCTCTCCTACGAGCAGTACTTC.

The chain combines TRBV7-2 with TRBJ2-7; D possibly corresponds to TRBD2 (8 bases). From germline, CDR1 is SGHTA and CDR2 FQGNSA. V was trimmed by 2 bases and J by 3 bases, leaving 20 bases between them. The CDR3 runs to 17 residues. Here the CDR3 reads CASSLLAGTVGVYEQYF. For the CDR3, the DNA is TGTGCCAGCAGCTTATTAGCGGGGACAGTTGGGGTCTACGAGCAGTACTTC.

The chain couples TRBV10-3 to TRBJ2-2, with TRBD1 identical over 9 bases. V lost 5 bases to trimming and J lost 1 base; unmatched junction nucleotides: 2. CDR1 ENHRY and CDR2 SYGVKD come from the germline V gene. This CDR3 region has 15 residues. The CDR3 is CAISRQGGNTGELFF. CDR3 DNA sequence: TGTGCCATCAGTCGACAGGGGGGGAACACCGGGGAGCTGTTTTTT.

This chain connects TRBV11-1 to TRBJ2-4; no clear D. V was clipped by 4 bases and J by 0 bases, with 22 bases between them. This CDR3 spans 19 amino acids. Per germline, CDR1 SGHAT and CDR2 FQDESV (reference sequence). The CDR3 sequence: CASSSSTPTPRIAKNIQYF. In DNA form, the CDR3 reads TGTGCCAGCAGCTCGTCGACCCCAACCCCCCGCATAGCCAAAAACATTCAGTACTTC.

The chain combines TRBV5-1 with TRBJ1-3; D is uncertain. Germline V gene sequence: CDR1 SGHRS, CDR2 YFSETQ. V was trimmed by 5 bases and J by 1 base, leaving 7 bases between them. The CDR3 contains 13 residues. As DNA, the CDR3 is TGCGCCAGCAGGGGAACGTCTGGAAACACCATATATTTT. It yields the protein CASRGTSGNTIYF.

The genes are TRBV24-1 and TRBJ2-3, with 8 bases that match TRBD1. The CDR3 contains 16 residues. The V and J ends lost 4 bases and 2 bases, in that order; junction bases with no gene match: 7. Germline CDR1 and CDR2: KGHDR and SFDVKD. The CDR3 DNA follows: TGTGCCACCAGTGACCGACAGGGGACCACCACAGATACGCAGTATTTT. Protein: CATSDRQGTTTDTQYF.